One sample yielded the 22 T cell receptor beta chains listed below, sequenced in a study of human T cells and chemical hapten exposure. From the RACE reads, TCRdb called clonotypes with MiXCR, one entry per CDR3 protein. The table lists over 70,000 distinct CDR3 sequences, around a tenth of them singletons. Time point in this sample: patch test 2, 6 weeks after DPC sensitization. Treatment given: therapeutic diphenylcyclopropenone sensitization with weekly scalp DPC. The sequencing used whole blood, collected in connection with sensitization to the hapten diphenylcyclopropenone (DPC). These TCRs come from a man aged 18-30 years with alopecia areata. Some clones in this sample may be carry-over from other donors' samples.

This rearrangement joins TRBV7-8 to TRBJ2-5; 9 bases are a match to TRBD1. The V and J ends lost 0 bases and 3 bases, in that order; junction bases with no gene match: 8. Germline CDR1 reads SGHVS; CDR2 reads FQNEAQ. The length of the CDR3 is 17 residues. CDR3 region: CASSLAETTGGKETQYF. CDR3 sequence (DNA): TGTGCCAGCAGCTTAGCAGAGACGACAGGGGGAAAAGAGACCCAGTACTTC.

This clonotype has only a few counts. The chain joins TRBV18 to TRBJ1-5; the D is unclear. This CDR3 spans 14 amino acids. Germline lookup yields CDR1 KGHSH and CDR2 LQKENI. The ends were cut back, 4 bases at V and 7 bases at J, with 14 bases in the middle. This chain's CDR3 is CASSLAGRYQPQHF. CDR3 bases: TGTGCCAGCTCACTGGCCGGGAGATACCAGCCCCAGCATTTT.

V gene TRBV7-8 combines with J gene TRBJ2-7, with D possibly being TRBD1 (6 bases). V shed 5 bases and J shed 1 base, with 12 bases lying between them. CDR1 is SGHVS and CDR2 is FQNEAQ in the germline V gene. This CDR3 spans 14 amino acids. The CDR3 reads CASSAGEISYEQYV. Here the CDR3 DNA reads TGTGCCAGCAGCGCAGGGGAGATTTCCTACGAGCAGTACGTC.

The CDR3 DNA is TGCGCCAGCAGCTTGGCAGGGGGCCAGCAGTACTTC. Translated: CASSLAGGQQYF. This sequence joins TRBV5-1 and TRBJ2-7; 8 bases agree with TRBD1. J gave up 8 bases and V 0 bases, and 1 base lay outside the gene matches. Per germline, CDR1 SGHRS and CDR2 YFSETQ. This CDR3 has 12 residues.

In this sample, this clonotype turned up a few times. The DNA for the CDR3 is TGTGCCAGCAGCACCATACAGGGAAACAATTCACCCCTCCACTTT. It is translated as CASSTIQGNNSPLHF. The genes are TRBV7-9 and TRBJ1-6, with D possibly TRBD1 on 6 matching bases. The CDR3 runs to 15 residues. V lost 5 bases and J lost 7, with 15 bases in between. CDR1 is SEHNR and CDR2 is FQNEAQ in the germline V gene (reference sequence).

V is TRBV20-1 and J is TRBJ2-7; D may be TRBD1 or TRBD2 (5 bases each). Per germline, CDR1 DFQATT and CDR2 SNEGSKA (reference sequence). This CDR3 region has 11 residues. V shed 3 bases and J shed 6 bases, with 9 bases lying between them. The CDR3 DNA is TGCAGTGCTAGGTGGGGGAGCGAGCAGTACTTC. It encodes CSARWGSEQYF.

This clonotype occurred a few times. This chain joins TRBV25-1 and TRBJ2-7; D ambiguous. Trimming shortened V by 1 base and J by 2 bases, and 3 bases separated the two germline ends. The CDR3 runs to 12 residues. Germline assignment: CDR1 MGHDK and CDR2 SYGVNS. The CDR3 DNA reads TGTGCCAGCAGTGAATCAGCCTACGAGCAGTACTTC. Translated, it gives CASSESAYEQYF.

The table lists this clonotype with many counts. The chain joins TRBV12-3 or TRBV12-4 to TRBJ2-3, with 10 bases matching TRBD1. V gave up 6 bases and J gave up 2 bases; unmatched junction bases: 11. This CDR3 spans 17 amino acids. Written as DNA, the CDR3 is TGTGCCAGCAGCACCCGTCAGCGACAGGGGGCCACAGATACGCAGTATTTT. Amino acids: CASSTRQRQGATDTQYF.

This rearrangement joins TRBV6-2 or TRBV6-3 to TRBJ2-7, with D possibly TRBD1 on 6 matching bases. The germline V and J ends were trimmed by 4 bases and 3 bases, with 10 bases remaining between them. The CDR3 is 13 amino acids. The V gene's germline CDR1 is MNHEY and CDR2 SVGEGT. Written as DNA, the CDR3 is TGTGCCAGCAGTTTACAGGGATTCTACGAGCAGTACTTC. Translating gives CASSLQGFYEQYF.

This clonotype was seen a handful of times. The chain couples TRBV12-5 to TRBJ2-1, with 9 bases matching TRBD1. This CDR3 is built from 16 residues. The V gene end was trimmed by 1 base and the J gene end by 2 bases; junction bases not matched to a gene: 3. Germline assignment: CDR1 LGHNT and CDR2 FRNRAP. The CDR3 nucleotides read TGTGCTAGTGGTTTGGGGGGACAGGGACCCTACAATGAGCAGTTCTTC. Its translation: CASGLGGQGPYNEQFF.

This clonotype was found many times. V is TRBV10-1 and J is TRBJ1-1; no clear D. V lost 9 bases to trimming and J lost 1 base, with 12 bases between them. This CDR3 is 13 amino acids long. Germline CDR1 and CDR2: WNHNN and SYGVQD (reference sequence). CDR3 loop: CARLRSPNTEAFF. The CDR3 region has the DNA TGCGCCAGACTCCGGAGCCCGAACACTGAAGCTTTCTTT.

This clonotype occurred a few times. The chain has TRBV5-4 and TRBJ2-2, with no clear D. The germline V gene has CDR1 SGHNT and CDR2 YYREEE (reference sequence). This CDR3 contains 12 residues. Deletions cut 2 bases from V and 7 bases from J, with 6 bases between. CDR3 amino acids: CASSLKGGELFF. CDR3 nucleotide sequence: TGTGCCAGCAGCTTAAAGGGCGGGGAGCTGTTTTTT. The variable domain in full, with the rest retrieved from reference TRBV5-4 and TRBJ2-2, is ETGVTQSPTHLIKTRGQQVTLRCSSQSGHNTVSWYQQALGQGPQFIFQYYREEENGRGNFPPRFSGLQFPNYSSELNVNALELDDSALYLCASSLKGGELFFGEGSRLTVL.

V is TRBV19 and J is TRBJ1-2; D ambiguous. V was clipped by 5 bases and J by 6 bases, with 19 bases between them. The CDR3 consists of 15 residues. The germline V gene encodes CDR1 LNHDA and CDR2 SQIVND (reference sequence). CDR3 loop: CASSGVGGFPDGYTF. The CDR3 nucleotides are TGTGCCAGTAGTGGAGTAGGAGGGTTTCCGGATGGCTACACCTTC.

This clonotype was seen more than once but under ten times. The rearrangement uses TRBV18 and TRBJ2-1; D may be TRBD2 (6 bases). The CDR3 consists of 17 residues. CDR1 KGHSH and CDR2 LQKENI come from the germline V gene. The V and J ends lost 3 bases and 4 bases respectively, with 19 bases between them. CDR3 DNA: TGTGCCAGCTCACCCAGGACAAGGGAGGTCATTTACAATGAGCAGTTCTTC. Encoded protein: CASSPRTREVIYNEQFF.

This clonotype appeared once. The chain carries TRBV19 and TRBJ2-7; 7 bases map to TRBD1. The CDR3 contains 15 residues. Germline assignment: CDR1 LNHDA and CDR2 SQIVND (reference sequence). V was clipped by 2 bases and J by 2 bases; unmatched bases: 6. CDR3 in DNA: TGTGCCAGTAGTATAACGGGACAGCTTACCTACGAGCAGTACTTC. This encodes CASSITGQLTYEQYF.

The CDR3 region is CASSEARQGRTGRTEAFF. CDR3 nucleotides: TGTGCCAGCAGTGAAGCTCGACAGGGTCGTACGGGGCGGACTGAAGCTTTCTTT. The rearrangement uses TRBV6-1 and TRBJ1-1; 7 bases line up with TRBD1. V trimming: 0 bases; J trimming: 5 bases; junction bases outside the gene matches: 15. Per germline, CDR1 MNHNS and CDR2 SASEGT. There are 18 residues in the CDR3.

The V call is TRBV9, the J call TRBJ2-1; perhaps TRBD1 as D (6 bases). Trimming cost V 3 bases and J 5 bases, with 6 bases left between them. The CDR3 length is 12 residues. Germline CDR1 and CDR2: SGDLS and YYNGEE. The CDR3 spells CASSEGDNEQFF. For the CDR3, the DNA is TGTGCCAGCAGCGAGGGGGACAATGAGCAGTTCTTC.

The gene calls are TRBV7-9 and TRBJ1-5; D gene ambiguous. This CDR3 comprises 13 residues. Looked up from germline, CDR1 is SEHNR and CDR2 is FQNEAQ (reference sequence). V gave up 5 bases and J gave up 0 bases, with 5 bases separating them. This CDR3 reads CASSKSSNQPQHF. As DNA, the CDR3 is TGTGCCAGCAGCAAAAGTAGCAATCAGCCCCAGCATTTT.

This clonotype was seen more than once but under ten times. The V call is TRBV7-2, the J call TRBJ2-1, with D possibly being TRBD1 (6 bases). The CDR3 spans 17 residues. Germline loops: CDR1 SGHTA, CDR2 FQGNSA. The V end was cut by 5 bases, the J end by 3 bases, with 20 bases between. The CDR3 nucleotides are TGTGCCAGCAGCCAATGGGGCAGTTCAGGGGTCTACAATGAGCAGTTCTTC. Its translation is CASSQWGSSGVYNEQFF.

The CDR3 reads CASSLVPGSTDTQYF. The CDR3, as DNA: TGTGCCAGCAGCTTAGTGCCAGGAAGCACAGATACGCAGTATTTT. The V gene is TRBV7-8, the J gene TRBJ2-3; D call uncertain. The CDR3 has 15 residues. Germline CDR1 and CDR2: SGHVS and FQNEAQ. Trimming cost V 1 base and J 0 bases, with 8 bases left between them.

This clonotype was detected ten times or more. This chain joins TRBV7-2 and TRBJ2-7; 7 bases line up with TRBD1. Germline CDR1 SGHTA, CDR2 FQGNSA. J gave up 0 bases and V 4 bases, and 6 bases lay outside the gene matches. The CDR3 loop spans 15 amino acids. CDR3 in DNA: TGTGCCAGCAGCTCCCGGACAGGTAGCTCCTACGAGCAGTACTTC. Amino acids: CASSSRTGSSYEQYF.

The chain couples TRBV6-2 or TRBV6-3 to TRBJ2-3; 8 bases agree with TRBD2. The junction had 7 bases not matched to a gene; V was cut back by 2 bases and J by 6 bases. Germline values: CDR1 MNHEY, CDR2 SVGEGT. This CDR3 spans 15 amino acids. The CDR3 DNA reads as TGTGCCAGCAGTTACGACCCGGGGGGGTCGGATACGCAGTATTTT. Translating it yields CASSYDPGGSDTQYF.